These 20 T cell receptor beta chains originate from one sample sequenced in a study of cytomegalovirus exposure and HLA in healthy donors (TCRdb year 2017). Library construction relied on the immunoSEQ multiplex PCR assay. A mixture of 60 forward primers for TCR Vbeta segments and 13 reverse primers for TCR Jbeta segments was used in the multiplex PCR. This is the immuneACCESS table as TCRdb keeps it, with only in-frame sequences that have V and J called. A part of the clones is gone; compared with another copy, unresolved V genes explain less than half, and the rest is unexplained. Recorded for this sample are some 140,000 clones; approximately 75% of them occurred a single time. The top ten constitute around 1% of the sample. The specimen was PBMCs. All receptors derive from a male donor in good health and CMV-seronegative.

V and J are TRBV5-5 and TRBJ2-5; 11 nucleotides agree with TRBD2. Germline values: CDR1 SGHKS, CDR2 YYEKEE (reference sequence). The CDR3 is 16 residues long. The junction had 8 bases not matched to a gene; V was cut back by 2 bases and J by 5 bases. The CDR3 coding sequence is TGTGCCAGCAGCTTTACAACTAGCGGGGGCGGGGAGACCCAGTACTTC. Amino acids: CASSFTTSGGGETQYF. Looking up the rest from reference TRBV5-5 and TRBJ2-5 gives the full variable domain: DAGVTQSPTHLIKTRGQQVTLRCSPISGHKSVSWYQQVLGQGPQFIFQYYEKEERGRGNFPDRFSARQFPNYSSELNVNALLLGDSALYLCASSFTTSGGGETQYFGPGTRLLVL.

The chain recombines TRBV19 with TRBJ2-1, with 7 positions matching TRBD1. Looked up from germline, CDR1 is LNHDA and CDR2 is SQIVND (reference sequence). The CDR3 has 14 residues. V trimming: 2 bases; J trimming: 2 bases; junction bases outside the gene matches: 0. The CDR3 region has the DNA TGTGCCAGTAGTATACAGGGGGCCTACAATGAGCAGTTCTTC. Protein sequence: CASSIQGAYNEQFF. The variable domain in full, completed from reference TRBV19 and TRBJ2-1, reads DGGITQSPKYLFRKEGQNVTLSCEQNLNHDAMYWYRQDPGQGLRLIYYSQIVNDFQKGDIAEGYSVSREKKESFPLTVTSAQKNPTAFYLCASSIQGAYNEQFFGPGTRLTVL.

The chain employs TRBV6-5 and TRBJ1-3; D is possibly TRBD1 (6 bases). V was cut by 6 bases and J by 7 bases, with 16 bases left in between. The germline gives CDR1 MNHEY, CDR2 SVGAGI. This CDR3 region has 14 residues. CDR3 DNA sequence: TGTGCCAGCAGCCTACAGGGAAGAAGGAACACCATATATTTT. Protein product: CASSLQGRRNTIYF.

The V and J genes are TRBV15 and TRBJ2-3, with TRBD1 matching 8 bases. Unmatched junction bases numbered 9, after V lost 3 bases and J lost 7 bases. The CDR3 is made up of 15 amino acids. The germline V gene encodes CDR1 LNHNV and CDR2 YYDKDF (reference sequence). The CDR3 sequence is CATSSVDRDLNTQYF. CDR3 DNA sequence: TGTGCCACCAGCAGCGTGGACAGGGACCTAAATACGCAGTATTTT. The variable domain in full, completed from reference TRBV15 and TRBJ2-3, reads DAMVIQNPRYQVTQFGKPVTLSCSQTLNHNVMYWYQQKSSQAPKLLFHYYDKDFNNEADTPDNFQSRRPNTSFCFLDIRSPGLGDTAMYLCATSSVDRDLNTQYFGPGTRLTVL.

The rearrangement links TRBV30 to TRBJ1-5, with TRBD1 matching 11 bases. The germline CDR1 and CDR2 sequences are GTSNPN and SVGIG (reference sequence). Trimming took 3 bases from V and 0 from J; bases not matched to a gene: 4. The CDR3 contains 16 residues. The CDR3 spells CAWRGQGGFSNQPQHF. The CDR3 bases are TGTGCCTGGAGGGGACAGGGGGGGTTTAGCAATCAGCCCCAGCATTTT.

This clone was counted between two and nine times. In DNA form, the CDR3 reads TGTGCCAGCAGTGTCCGCAATGAGCAGTTCTTC. This encodes CASSVRNEQFF. The V gene is TRBV6-5, the J gene TRBJ2-1; D not resolved. The CDR3 has 11 amino acids. Per the germline V gene, CDR1 is MNHEY and CDR2 is SVGAGI. V was pared by 5 bases and J by 6 bases, with 5 bases between.

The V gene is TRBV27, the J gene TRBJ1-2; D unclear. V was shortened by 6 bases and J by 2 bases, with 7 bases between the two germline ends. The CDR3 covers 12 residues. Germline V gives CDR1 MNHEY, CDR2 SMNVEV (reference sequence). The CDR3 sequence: CASREKNYGYTF. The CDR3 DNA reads TGTGCCAGCAGGGAGAAGAACTATGGCTACACCTTC.

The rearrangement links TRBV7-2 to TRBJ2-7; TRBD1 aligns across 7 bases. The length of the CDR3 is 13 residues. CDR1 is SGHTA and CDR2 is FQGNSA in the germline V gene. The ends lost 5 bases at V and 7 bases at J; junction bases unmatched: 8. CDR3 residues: CASSPRQGGEQYF. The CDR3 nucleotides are TGTGCCAGCAGCCCCCGACAGGGTGGGGAGCAGTACTTC.

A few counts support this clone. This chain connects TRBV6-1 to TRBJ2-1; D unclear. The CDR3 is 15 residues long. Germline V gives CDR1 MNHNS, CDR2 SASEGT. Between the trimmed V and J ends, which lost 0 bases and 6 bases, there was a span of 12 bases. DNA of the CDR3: TGTGCCAGCAGTGAAGCCTACCATTCCCTCAATGAGCAGTTCTTC. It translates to CASSEAYHSLNEQFF.

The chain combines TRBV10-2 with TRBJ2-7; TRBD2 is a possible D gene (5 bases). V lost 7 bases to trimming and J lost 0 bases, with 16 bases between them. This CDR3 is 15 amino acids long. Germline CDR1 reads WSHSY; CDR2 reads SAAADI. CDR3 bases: TGCGCCAGCAAATTTGAGGGTTTGAGCTCCTACGAGCAGTACTTC. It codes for CASKFEGLSSYEQYF.

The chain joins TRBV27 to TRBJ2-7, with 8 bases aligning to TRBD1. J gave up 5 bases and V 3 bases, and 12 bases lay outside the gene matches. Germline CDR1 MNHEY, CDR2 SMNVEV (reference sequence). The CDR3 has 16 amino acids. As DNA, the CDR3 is TGTGCCAGCAGTTTCTCTCCGAGGGACAGGCCCCACGAGCAGTACTTC. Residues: CASSFSPRDRPHEQYF.

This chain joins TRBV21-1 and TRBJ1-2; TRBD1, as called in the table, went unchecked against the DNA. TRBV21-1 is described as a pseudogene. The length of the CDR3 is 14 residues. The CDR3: CASSKQGACGGYTF. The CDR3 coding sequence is TGTGCCAGCAGCAAACAGGGGGCATGTGGAGGCTACACCTTC.

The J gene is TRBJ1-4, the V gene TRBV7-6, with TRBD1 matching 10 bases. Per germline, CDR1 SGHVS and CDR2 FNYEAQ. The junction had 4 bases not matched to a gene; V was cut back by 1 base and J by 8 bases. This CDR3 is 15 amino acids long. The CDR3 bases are TGTGCCAGCAGCTTAGGTGGGACAGGGGACGAAAAACTGTTTTTT. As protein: CASSLGGTGDEKLFF.

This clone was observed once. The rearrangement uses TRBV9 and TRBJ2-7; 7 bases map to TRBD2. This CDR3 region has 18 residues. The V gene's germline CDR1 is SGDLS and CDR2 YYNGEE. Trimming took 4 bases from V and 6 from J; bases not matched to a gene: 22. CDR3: CASSPQRGLLGRMAEQYF. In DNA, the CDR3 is TGTGCCAGCAGCCCCCAGAGGGGACTACTCGGGAGGATGGCCGAGCAGTACTTC.

Here the CDR3 reads CASTLLDYDTDTQYF. The CDR3 nucleotides read TGCGCCAGCACCCTATTGGACTACGACACAGATACGCAGTATTTT. The chain links TRBV5-1 to TRBJ2-3; weak D call: TRBD2 (6 bases). V was clipped by 6 bases and J by 2 bases, with 16 bases between them. Germline V gene data show CDR1 as SGHRS and CDR2 as YFSETQ. The CDR3 consists of 15 residues.

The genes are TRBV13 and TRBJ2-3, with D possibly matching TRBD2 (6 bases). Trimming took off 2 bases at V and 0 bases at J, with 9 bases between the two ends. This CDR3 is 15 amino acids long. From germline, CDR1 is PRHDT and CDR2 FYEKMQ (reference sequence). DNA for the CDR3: TGTGCCAGCAGCTTATACCGGGGGAGCACAGATACGCAGTATTTT. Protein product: CASSLYRGSTDTQYF.

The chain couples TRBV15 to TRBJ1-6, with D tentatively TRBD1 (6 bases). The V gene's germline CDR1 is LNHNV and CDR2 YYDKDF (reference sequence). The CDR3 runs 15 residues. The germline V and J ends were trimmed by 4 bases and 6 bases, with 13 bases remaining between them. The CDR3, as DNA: TGTGCCACCAGCACAACCCAGGGGTCTAATTCACCCCTCCACTTT. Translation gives CATSTTQGSNSPLHF.

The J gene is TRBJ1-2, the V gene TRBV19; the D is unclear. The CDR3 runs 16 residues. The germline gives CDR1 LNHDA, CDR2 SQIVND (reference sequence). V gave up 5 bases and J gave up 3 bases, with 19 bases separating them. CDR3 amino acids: CASSPLFRGKDYGYTF. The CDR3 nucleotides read TGTGCCAGTAGTCCCCTTTTCCGGGGAAAGGACTATGGCTACACCTTC.

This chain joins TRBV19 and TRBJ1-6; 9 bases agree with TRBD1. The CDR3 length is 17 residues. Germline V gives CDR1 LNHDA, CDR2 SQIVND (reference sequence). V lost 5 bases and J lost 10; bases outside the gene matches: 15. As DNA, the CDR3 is TGTGCCAGTAGTCTGGTCCCGGGACAGGGAACGGACTCACCCCTCCACTTT. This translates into CASSLVPGQGTDSPLHF. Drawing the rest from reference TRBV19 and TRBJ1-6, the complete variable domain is DGGITQSPKYLFRKEGQNVTLSCEQNLNHDAMYWYRQDPGQGLRLIYYSQIVNDFQKGDIAEGYSVSREKKESFPLTVTSAQKNPTAFYLCASSLVPGQGTDSPLHFGNGTRLTVT.

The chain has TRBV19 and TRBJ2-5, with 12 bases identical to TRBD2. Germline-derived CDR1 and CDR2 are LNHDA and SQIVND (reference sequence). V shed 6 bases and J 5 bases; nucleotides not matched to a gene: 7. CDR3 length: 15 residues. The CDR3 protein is CASSTQTSGGETQYF. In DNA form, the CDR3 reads TGTGCCAGTAGCACTCAGACTAGCGGGGGTGAGACCCAGTACTTC.